This record covers a single T cell receptor beta chain. This table comes from immunoSEQ multiplex PCR, and its TCRdb copy is limited to in-frame clones, with some not included. This table has 91,000 or so clones, over 80% appearing once. This sample was taken from a study of blood T cell repertoires in COVID-19. Study summary: Collection of acute and convalescent COVID-19 samples took place in the United States, Italy and Spain. Nucleic acid was either cDNA or gDNA, and it came from T cells, B-cell-depleted T cells, or PBMCs.

Sequencing was done on a sample of peripheral blood. This sequence originates from a woman between 50 and 59 years old in a cohort sampled during active COVID-19.

The CDR3 DNA sequence: TGTGCCAGTAGAACAGGGGCGGTCGGCTATGGCTACACCTTC. It translates to CASRTGAVGYGYTF. V and J are TRBV19 and TRBJ1-2; 7 nucleotides align to TRBD1. V lost 6 bases to trimming and J lost 4 bases; unmatched junction nucleotides: 8. The germline V gene encodes CDR1 LNHDA and CDR2 SQIVND (reference sequence). The CDR3 loop spans 14 amino acids.